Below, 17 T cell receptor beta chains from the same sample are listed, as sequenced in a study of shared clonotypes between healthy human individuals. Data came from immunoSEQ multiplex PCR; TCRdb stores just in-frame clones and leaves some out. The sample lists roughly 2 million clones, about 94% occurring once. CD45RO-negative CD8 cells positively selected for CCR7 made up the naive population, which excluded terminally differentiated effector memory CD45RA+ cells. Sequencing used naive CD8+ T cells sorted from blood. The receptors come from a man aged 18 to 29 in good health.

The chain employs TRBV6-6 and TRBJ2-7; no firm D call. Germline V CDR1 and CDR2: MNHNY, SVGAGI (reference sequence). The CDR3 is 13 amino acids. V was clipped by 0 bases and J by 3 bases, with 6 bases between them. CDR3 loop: CASSYSNLYEQYF. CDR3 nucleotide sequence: TGTGCCAGCAGTTACTCGAATCTCTACGAGCAGTACTTC.

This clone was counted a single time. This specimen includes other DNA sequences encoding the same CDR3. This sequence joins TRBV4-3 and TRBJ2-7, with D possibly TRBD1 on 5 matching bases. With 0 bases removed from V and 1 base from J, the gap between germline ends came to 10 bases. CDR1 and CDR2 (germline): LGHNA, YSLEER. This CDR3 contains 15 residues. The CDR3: CASSQDWSGSYEQYF. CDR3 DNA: TGCGCCAGCAGCCAAGATTGGTCAGGGTCCTACGAGCAGTACTTC.

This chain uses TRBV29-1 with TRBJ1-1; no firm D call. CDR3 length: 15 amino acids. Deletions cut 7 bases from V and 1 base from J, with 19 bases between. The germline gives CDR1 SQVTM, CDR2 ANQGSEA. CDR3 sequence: CSALTSLGSNTEAFF. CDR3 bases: TGCAGCGCCCTGACATCCCTTGGCTCGAACACTGAAGCTTTCTTT.

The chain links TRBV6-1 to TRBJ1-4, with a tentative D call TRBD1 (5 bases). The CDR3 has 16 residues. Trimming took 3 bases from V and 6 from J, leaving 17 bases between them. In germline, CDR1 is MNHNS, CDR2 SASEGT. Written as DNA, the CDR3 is TGTGCCAGCAGTGAGCGGGGGTGGGGAGAGGATGAAAAACTGTTTTTT. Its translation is CASSERGWGEDEKLFF.

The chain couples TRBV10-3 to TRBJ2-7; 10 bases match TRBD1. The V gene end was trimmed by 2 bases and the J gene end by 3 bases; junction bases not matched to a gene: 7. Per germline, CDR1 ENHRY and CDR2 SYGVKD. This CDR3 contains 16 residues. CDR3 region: CAISEQPGQGYYEQYF. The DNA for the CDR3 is TGTGCCATCAGTGAGCAACCGGGACAGGGGTACTACGAGCAGTACTTC.

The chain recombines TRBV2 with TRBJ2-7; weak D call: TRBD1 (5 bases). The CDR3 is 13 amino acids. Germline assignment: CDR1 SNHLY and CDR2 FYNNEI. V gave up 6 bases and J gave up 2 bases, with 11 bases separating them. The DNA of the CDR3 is TGTGCCAGCAGCGAGACAGTGACCTACGAGCAGTACTTC. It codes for CASSETVTYEQYF.

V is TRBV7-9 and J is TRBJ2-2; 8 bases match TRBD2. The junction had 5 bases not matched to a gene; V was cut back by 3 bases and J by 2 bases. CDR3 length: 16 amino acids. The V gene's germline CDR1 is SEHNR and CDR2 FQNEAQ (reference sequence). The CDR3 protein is CASSFGLALNTGELFF. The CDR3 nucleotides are TGTGCCAGCAGCTTCGGACTAGCCCTTAACACCGGGGAGCTGTTTTTT.

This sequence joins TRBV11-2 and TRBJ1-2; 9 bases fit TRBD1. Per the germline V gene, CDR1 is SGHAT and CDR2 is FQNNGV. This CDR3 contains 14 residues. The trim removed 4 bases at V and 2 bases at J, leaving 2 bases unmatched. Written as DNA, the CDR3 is TGTGCCAGCAGCTCCGGACAGGGGAACTATGGCTACACCTTC. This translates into CASSSGQGNYGYTF.

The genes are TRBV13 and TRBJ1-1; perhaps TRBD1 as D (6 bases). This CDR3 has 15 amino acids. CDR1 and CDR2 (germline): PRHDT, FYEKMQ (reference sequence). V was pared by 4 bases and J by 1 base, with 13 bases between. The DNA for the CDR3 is TGTGCCAGCAGCTCAACGACAGGACCGAACACTGAAGCTTTCTTT. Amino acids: CASSSTTGPNTEAFF.

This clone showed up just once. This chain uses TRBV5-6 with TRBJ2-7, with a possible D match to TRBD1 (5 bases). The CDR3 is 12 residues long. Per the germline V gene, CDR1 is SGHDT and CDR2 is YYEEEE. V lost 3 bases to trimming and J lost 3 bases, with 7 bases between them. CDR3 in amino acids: CASSSDIYEQYF. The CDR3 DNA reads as TGTGCCAGCAGCTCGGACATCTACGAGCAGTACTTC.

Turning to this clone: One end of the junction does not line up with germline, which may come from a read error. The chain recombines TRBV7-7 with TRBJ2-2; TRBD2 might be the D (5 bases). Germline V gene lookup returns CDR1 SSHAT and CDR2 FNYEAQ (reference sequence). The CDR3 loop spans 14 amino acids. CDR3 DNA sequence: TGTGCTAGCAGCTTAGCGTGGGCTACCGGGGAGCTGTTTTTT. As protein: CASSLAWATGELFF.

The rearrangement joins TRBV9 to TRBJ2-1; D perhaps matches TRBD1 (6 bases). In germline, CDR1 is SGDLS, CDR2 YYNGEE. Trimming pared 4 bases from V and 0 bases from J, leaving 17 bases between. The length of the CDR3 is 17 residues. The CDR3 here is CASSPGWGTSSYNEQFF. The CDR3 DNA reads TGTGCCAGCAGCCCAGGGTGGGGGACAAGCTCCTACAATGAGCAGTTCTTC.

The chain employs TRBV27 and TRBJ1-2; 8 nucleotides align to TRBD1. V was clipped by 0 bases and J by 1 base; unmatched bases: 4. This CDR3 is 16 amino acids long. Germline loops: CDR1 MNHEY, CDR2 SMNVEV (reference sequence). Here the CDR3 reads CASSLSWTGINYGYTF. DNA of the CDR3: TGTGCCAGCAGTTTATCCTGGACAGGGATTAACTATGGCTACACCTTC.

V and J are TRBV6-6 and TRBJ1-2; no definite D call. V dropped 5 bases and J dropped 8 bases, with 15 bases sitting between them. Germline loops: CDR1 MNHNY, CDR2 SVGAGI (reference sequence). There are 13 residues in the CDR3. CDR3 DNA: TGTGCCAGCAGTCTCGGGCCTGGGGTCGGCTACACCTTC. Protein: CASSLGPGVGYTF.

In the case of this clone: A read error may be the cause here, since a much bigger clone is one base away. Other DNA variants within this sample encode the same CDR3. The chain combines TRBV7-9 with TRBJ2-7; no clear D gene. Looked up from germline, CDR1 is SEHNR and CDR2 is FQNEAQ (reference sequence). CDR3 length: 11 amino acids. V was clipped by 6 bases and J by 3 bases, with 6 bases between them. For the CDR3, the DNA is TGTGCCAGCAGTTCCAACTACGAGCAGTACTTC. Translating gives CASSSNYEQYF.

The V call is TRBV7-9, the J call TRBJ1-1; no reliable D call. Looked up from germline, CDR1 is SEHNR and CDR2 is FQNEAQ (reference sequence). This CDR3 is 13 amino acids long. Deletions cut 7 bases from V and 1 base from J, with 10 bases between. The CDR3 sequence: CASTSVENTEAFF. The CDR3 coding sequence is TGTGCCAGCACTTCGGTGGAGAACACTGAAGCTTTCTTT. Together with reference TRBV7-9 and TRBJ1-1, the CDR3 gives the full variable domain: DTGVSQNPRHKITKRGQNVTFRCDPISEHNRLYWYRQTLGQGPEFLTYFQNEAQLEKSRLLSDRFSAERPKGSFSTLEIQRTEQGDSAMYLCASTSVENTEAFFGQGTRLTVV.

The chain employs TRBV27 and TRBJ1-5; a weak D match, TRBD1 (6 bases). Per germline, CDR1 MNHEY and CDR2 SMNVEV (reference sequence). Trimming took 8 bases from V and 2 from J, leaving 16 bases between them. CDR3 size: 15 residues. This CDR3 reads CASSDSGLGNQPQHF. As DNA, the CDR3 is TGTGCCAGCTCGGACAGTGGCTTGGGCAATCAGCCCCAGCATTTT.